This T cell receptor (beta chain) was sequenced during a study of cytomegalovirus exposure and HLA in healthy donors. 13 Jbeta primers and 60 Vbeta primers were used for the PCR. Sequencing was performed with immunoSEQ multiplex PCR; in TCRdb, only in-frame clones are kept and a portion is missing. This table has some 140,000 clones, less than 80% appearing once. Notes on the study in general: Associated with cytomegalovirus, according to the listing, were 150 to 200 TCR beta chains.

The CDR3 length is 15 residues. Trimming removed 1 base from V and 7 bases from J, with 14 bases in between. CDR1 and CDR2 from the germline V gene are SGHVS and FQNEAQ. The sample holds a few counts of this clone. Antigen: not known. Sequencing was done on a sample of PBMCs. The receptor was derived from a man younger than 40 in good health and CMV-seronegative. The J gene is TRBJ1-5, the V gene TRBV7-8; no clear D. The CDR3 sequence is CASSLVAGAGQPQHF. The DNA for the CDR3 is TGTGCCAGCAGCTTAGTCGCTGGAGCTGGACAGCCCCAGCATTTT.